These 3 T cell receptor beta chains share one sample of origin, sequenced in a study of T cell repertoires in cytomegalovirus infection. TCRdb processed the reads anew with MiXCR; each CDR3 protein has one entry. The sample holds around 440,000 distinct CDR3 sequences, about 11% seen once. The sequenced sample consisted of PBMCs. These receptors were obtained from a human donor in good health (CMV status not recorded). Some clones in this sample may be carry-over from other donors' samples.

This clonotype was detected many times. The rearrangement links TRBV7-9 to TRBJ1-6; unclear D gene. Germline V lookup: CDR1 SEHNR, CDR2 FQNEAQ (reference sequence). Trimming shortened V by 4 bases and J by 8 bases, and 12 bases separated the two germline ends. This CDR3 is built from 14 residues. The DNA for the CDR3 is TGTGCCAGCAGCTATCCTCAAGGGTATTCACCCCTCCACTTT. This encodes CASSYPQGYSPLHF.

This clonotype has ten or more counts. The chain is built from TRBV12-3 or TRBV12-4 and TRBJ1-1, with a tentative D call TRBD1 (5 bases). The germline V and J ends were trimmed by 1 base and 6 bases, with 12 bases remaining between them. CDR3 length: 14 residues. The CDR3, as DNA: TGTGCCAGCAGTTTAGGGAGCCTGGGGGCTGAAGCTTTCTTT. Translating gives CASSLGSLGAEAFF.

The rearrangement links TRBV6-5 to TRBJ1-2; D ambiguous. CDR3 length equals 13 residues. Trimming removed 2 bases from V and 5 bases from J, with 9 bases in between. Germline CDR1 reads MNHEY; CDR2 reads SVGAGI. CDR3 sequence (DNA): TGTGCCAGCAGTTACGGTCAGATGTATGGCTACACCTTC. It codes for CASSYGQMYGYTF.